Listed below are T cell receptor beta chains from one sample, sequenced in a study of T cell responses to AZD1222 COVID-19 vaccine. Generated by immunoSEQ multiplex PCR, the TCRdb table keeps only in-frame clones and is missing some. This table has fewer than 100,000 clones, around nine tenths appearing once. The specimen was peripheral blood, collected 28 days after the second AZD1222 dose. The receptor set was obtained from an adult who received the AZD1222 COVID-19 vaccine. Both conserved end residues are trimmed from each CDR3.

J gene: TRBJ2-1; V gene: TRBV11-1; CDR3 protein: ASSLHGLDGNEQF
J gene: TRBJ2-5; V gene: TRBV7-8; CDR3 protein: ASSPGQGGVTQY
J gene: TRBJ2-3; V gene: TRBV3-1/TRBV3-2; CDR3 protein: ASSPRPGPITDTQY
J gene: TRBJ2-1; V gene: TRBV5-8; CDR3 protein: ASSLQKPGEQF
J gene: TRBJ1-5; V gene: TRBV19; CDR3 protein: ASSYLTVGNQPQH
J gene: TRBJ2-5; V gene: TRBV6-5; CDR3 protein: ASSFWGDVTKETQY
J gene: TRBJ1-2; V gene: TRBV2; CDR3 protein: ASSGGYGYT
J gene: TRBJ1-2; V gene: TRBV28; CDR3 protein: ASRLGDYGYT
J gene: TRBJ1-2; V gene: TRBV4-2; CDR3 protein: ASSPPRYTANYGYT
J gene: TRBJ2-1; V gene: TRBV7-2; CDR3 protein: ASSLGLGLNEQF
J gene: TRBJ1-1; V gene: TRBV9; CDR3 protein: ASGTGQMNTEAF
J gene: TRBJ1-1; V gene: TRBV28; CDR3 protein: ASSFPTAEAF
J gene: TRBJ2-5; V gene: TRBV10-2; CDR3 protein: ASTGGQETQY
J gene: TRBJ1-5; V gene: TRBV3-1/TRBV3-2; CDR3 protein: ASSQEGQGGRRPQH
J gene: TRBJ1-1; V gene: TRBV18; CDR3 protein: ASSLQHPGRGGTEAF
J gene: TRBJ2-7; V gene: TRBV6-5; CDR3 protein: ASSYLEASYEQY
J gene: TRBJ1-1; V gene: TRBV5-4; CDR3 protein: ASSSGGVLNTEAF
J gene: TRBJ1-1; V gene: TRBV3-1/TRBV3-2; CDR3 protein: ASSEHYWAF
J gene: TRBJ2-7; V gene: TRBV5-1; CDR3 protein: ASGFGESSYEQY
J gene: TRBJ2-1; V gene: TRBV10-3; CDR3 protein: AISGGTGDYNEQF
J gene: TRBJ2-2; V gene: TRBV7-6; CDR3 protein: ASSFGGQAPGELF
J gene: TRBJ2-3; V gene: TRBV6-5; CDR3 protein: ASSYSDTDTQY
J gene: TRBJ1-1; V gene: TRBV11-2; CDR3 protein: ASSRQQDTEAF
J gene: TRBJ2-1; V gene: TRBV28; CDR3 protein: ASHSGSSYNEQF
J gene: TRBJ2-7; V gene: TRBV27; CDR3 protein: ASSLSVPAGVYEQY
J gene: TRBJ2-1; V gene: TRBV7-6; CDR3 protein: ASSLQREGLIDEQF
J gene: TRBJ2-7; V gene: TRBV6-5; CDR3 protein: ASSSKGTSVHEQY
J gene: TRBJ2-7; V gene: TRBV7-2; CDR3 protein: ASSLQKKYEQY
J gene: TRBJ2-2; V gene: TRBV24-1; CDR3 protein: ATSEGDVTGELF
J gene: TRBJ1-4; V gene: TRBV11-2; CDR3 protein: ASSLVGQGTVANEKLF
J gene: TRBJ2-3; V gene: TRBV3-1/TRBV3-2; CDR3 protein: ASSQEWASGSTDTQY
J gene: TRBJ2-7; V gene: TRBV5-4; CDR3 protein: ASSRGQGVYEQY
J gene: TRBJ2-3; V gene: TRBV3-1/TRBV3-2; CDR3 protein: ASSQGLAGIDTQY
J gene: TRBJ2-7; V gene: TRBV27; CDR3 protein: ASRLTGYYEQY
J gene: TRBJ2-5; V gene: TRBV5-1; CDR3 protein: ASSLGRLAEETQY
J gene: TRBJ2-7; V gene: TRBV2; CDR3 protein: ASSDPPTYEQY
J gene: TRBJ1-3; V gene: TRBV28; CDR3 protein: ASTEEGSGNTIY
J gene: TRBJ2-7; V gene: TRBV6-5; CDR3 protein: ASSFGTSGAYEQY
J gene: TRBJ2-1; V gene: TRBV18; CDR3 protein: ASSQDGYNEQF